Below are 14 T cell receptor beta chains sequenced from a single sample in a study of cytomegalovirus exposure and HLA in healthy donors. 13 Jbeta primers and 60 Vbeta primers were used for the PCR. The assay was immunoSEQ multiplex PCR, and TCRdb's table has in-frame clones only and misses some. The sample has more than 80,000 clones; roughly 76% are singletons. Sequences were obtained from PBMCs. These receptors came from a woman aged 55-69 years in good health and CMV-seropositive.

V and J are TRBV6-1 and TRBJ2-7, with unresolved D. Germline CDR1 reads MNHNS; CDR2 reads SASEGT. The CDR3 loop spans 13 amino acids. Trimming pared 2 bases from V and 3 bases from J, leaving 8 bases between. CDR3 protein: CASSERLIYEQYF. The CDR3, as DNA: TGTGCCAGCAGTGAACGTCTAATCTACGAGCAGTACTTC.

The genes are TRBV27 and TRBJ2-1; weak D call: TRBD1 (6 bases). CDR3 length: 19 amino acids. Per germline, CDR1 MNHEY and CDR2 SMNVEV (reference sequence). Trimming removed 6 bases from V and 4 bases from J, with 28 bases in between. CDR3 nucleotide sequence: TGTGCCAGCAGCCCTACCTCCCTTAGGGGGTCCGCATATTACAATGAGCAGTTCTTC. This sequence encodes CASSPTSLRGSAYYNEQFF.

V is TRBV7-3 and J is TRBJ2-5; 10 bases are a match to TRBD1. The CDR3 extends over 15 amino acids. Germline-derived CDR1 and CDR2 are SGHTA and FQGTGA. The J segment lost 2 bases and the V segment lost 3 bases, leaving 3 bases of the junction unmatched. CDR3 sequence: CASSLGQGWQETQYF. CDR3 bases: TGTGCCAGCAGCTTGGGACAGGGGTGGCAAGAGACCCAGTACTTC.

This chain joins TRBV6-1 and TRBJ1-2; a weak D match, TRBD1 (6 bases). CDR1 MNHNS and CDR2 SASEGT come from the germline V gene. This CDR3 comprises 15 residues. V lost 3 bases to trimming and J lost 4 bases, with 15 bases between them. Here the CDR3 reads CASSDVTTGSYGYTF. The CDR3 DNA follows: TGTGCCAGCAGTGACGTAACAACAGGGAGCTATGGCTACACCTTC.

In nucleotides, the CDR3 is TGTGCCAGCAGTGAAGGAGCGGGAGGCTGGGAGACCCAGTACTTC. This codes for CASSEGAGGWETQYF. The chain links TRBV6-1 to TRBJ2-5; 9 positions agree with TRBD2. The CDR3 spans 15 residues. With 1 base clipped from V and 5 bases from J, the junction kept 5 bases outside the gene matches. Per the germline V gene, CDR1 is MNHNS and CDR2 is SASEGT.

Here the CDR3 reads CASSLAGAGNTEAFF. Written as DNA, the CDR3 is TGTGCCAGCAGCTTAGCAGGGGCCGGAAACACTGAAGCTTTCTTT. This rearrangement joins TRBV7-2 to TRBJ1-1; D might be TRBD1 (5 bases). Trimming shortened V by 0 bases and J by 2 bases, and 10 bases separated the two germline ends. The CDR3 totals 15 residues. The germline CDR1 and CDR2 sequences are SGHTA and FQGNSA.

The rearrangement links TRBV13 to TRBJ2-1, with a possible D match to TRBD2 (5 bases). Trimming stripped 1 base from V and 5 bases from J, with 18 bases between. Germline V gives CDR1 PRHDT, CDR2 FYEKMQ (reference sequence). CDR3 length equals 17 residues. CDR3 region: CASSLELVRGFDNEQFF. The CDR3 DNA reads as TGTGCCAGCAGCTTAGAACTGGTTCGGGGTTTTGACAATGAGCAGTTCTTC.

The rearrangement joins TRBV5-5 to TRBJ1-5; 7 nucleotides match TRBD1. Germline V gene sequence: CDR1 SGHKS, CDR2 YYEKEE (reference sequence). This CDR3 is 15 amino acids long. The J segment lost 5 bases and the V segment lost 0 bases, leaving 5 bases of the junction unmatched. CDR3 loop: CASSLAGTDYQPQHF. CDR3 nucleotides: TGTGCCAGCAGCTTGGCCGGGACAGATTATCAGCCCCAGCATTTT.

The DNA for the CDR3 is TGTGCCTGGAGTGTAAGCGGATACTACAATGAGCAGTTCTTC. The encoded protein is CAWSVSGYYNEQFF. The chain has TRBV30 and TRBJ2-1; a weak D match, TRBD2 (5 bases). The V end was cut by 0 bases, the J end by 3 bases, with 9 bases between. From germline, CDR1 is GTSNPN and CDR2 SVGIG (reference sequence). This CDR3 contains 14 residues.

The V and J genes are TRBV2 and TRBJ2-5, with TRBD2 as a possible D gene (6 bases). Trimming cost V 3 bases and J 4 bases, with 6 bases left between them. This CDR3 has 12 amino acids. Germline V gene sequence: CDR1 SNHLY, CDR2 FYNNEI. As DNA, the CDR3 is TGTGCCAGCAGTGAGGGGGGAGAGACCCAGTACTTC. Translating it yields CASSEGGETQYF. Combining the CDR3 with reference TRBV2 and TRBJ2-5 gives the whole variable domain EPEVTQTPSHQVTQMGQEVILRCVPISNHLYFYWYRQILGQKVEFLVSFYNNEISEKSEIFDDQFSVERPDGSNFTLKIRSTKLEDSAMYFCASSEGGETQYFGPGTRLLVL.

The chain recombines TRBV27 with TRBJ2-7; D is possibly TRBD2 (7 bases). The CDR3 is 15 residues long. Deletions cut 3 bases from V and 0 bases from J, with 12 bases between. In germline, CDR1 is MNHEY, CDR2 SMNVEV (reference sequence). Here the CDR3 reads CASSLKGGLSYEQYF. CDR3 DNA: TGTGCCAGCAGTTTGAAGGGGGGGCTCTCCTACGAGCAGTACTTC.

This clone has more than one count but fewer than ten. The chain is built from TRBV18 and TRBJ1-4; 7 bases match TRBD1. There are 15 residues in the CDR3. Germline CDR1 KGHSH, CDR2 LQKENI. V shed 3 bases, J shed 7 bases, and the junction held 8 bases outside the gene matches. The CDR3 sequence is CASSPPSGGSEKLFF. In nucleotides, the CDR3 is TGTGCCAGCTCACCGCCCTCAGGGGGAAGTGAAAAACTGTTTTTT.

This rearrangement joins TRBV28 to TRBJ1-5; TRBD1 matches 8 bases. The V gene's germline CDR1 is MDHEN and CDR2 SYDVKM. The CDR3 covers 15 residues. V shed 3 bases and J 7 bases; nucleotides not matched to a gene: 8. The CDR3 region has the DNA TGTGCCAGCAGTTTTGGGCAGGGGGCGCGCCAGCCCCAGCATTTT. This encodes CASSFGQGARQPQHF.

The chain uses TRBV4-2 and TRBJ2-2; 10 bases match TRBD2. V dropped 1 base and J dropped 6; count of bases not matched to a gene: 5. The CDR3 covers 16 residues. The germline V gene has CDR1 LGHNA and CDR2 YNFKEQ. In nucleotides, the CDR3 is TGTGCCAGCAGCCAAGGCCTAGCGGGAGATTCCGGGGAGCTGTTTTTT. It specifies CASSQGLAGDSGELFF.